What follows are 7 T cell receptor beta chains derived from one specimen sequenced in a study of CXCR3 chemokines and chemotherapy response in bladder cancer. TCRdb re-called the PCR reads with MiXCR, one entry per CDR3 protein. Counted here are more than 4,500 distinct CDR3 sequences, 13% to 15% occurring once; the ten biggest clones make up 9.5% to 13%. Collection took place from a patient whose treatment included neoadjuvant chemotherapy. Source of these receptors: a human donor with bladder cancer that responded to neoadjuvant chemotherapy.

The chain employs TRBV6-1 and TRBJ1-6, with D perhaps matching TRBD1 (6 bases). The CDR3 is 14 amino acids. CDR1 is MNHNS and CDR2 is SASEGT in the germline V gene. V lost 7 bases and J lost 13, with 20 bases in between. The CDR3 DNA reads as TGTGCCAGCAAACAGGGAAACCTACTAGGCCCCCTCCACTTT. It yields the protein CASKQGNLLGPLHF.

Judged by abundance, this clonotype is medium-sized. The chain links TRBV19 to TRBJ2-6, with D perhaps matching TRBD1 (6 bases). CDR3 length equals 16 residues. V dropped 4 bases and J dropped 4 bases, with 14 bases sitting between them. Germline CDR1 and CDR2: LNHDA and SQIVND (reference sequence). CDR3 sequence (DNA): TGTGCCAGTAGTAACGGGGACAAAACAGGGGCCAACGTCCTGACTTTC. Protein sequence: CASSNGDKTGANVLTF.

As concerns this clonotype: A read error is likely here: a far larger clone is one base away. Given the absence of the conserved phenylalanine or tryptophan at the CDR3 end, a read error is likely. The V call is TRBV6-1, the J call TRBJ2-7, with 12 nucleotides matching TRBD1. Germline V gene lookup returns CDR1 MNHNS and CDR2 SASEGT. V shed 9 bases and J 7 bases; nucleotides not matched to a gene: 13. The CDR3 totals 15 residues. The CDR3 region has the DNA TGTGCCAGTAATCCCGGGACAGGGGGCGTTTATGAGCAGTACCTC. It is translated as CASNPGTGGVYEQYL.

This clonotype was seen many times. The rearrangement joins TRBV27 to TRBJ2-1; D possibly corresponds to TRBD2 (6 bases). The ends were cut back, 2 bases at V and 5 bases at J, with 13 bases in the middle. Germline values: CDR1 MNHEY, CDR2 SMNVEV (reference sequence). The CDR3 spans 15 residues. The CDR3 is CASSLLASVDNEQFF. Here the CDR3 DNA reads TGTGCCAGCAGTTTACTGGCTAGCGTGGACAATGAGCAGTTCTTC.

This clonotype is labeled as medium-sized. V gene TRBV27 combines with J gene TRBJ1-2; D is ambiguous. Germline V gene data show CDR1 as MNHEY and CDR2 as SMNVEV (reference sequence). The CDR3 length is 15 residues. Between the trimmed V and J ends, which lost 0 bases and 8 bases, there was a span of 16 bases. CDR3: CASSLSNGISGGYTF. As DNA, the CDR3 is TGTGCCAGCAGTTTATCGAACGGAATCTCAGGCGGCTACACCTTC.

This clonotype was seen many times. The chain recombines TRBV28 with TRBJ1-4; D is perhaps TRBD1 (5 bases). Germline lookup yields CDR1 MDHEN and CDR2 SYDVKM. CDR3 length: 14 residues. The V and J ends lost 5 bases and 6 bases respectively, with 13 bases between them. CDR3 DNA: TGTGCCAGCAGTCCCCCAGGGACGGATGAAAAACTGTTTTTT. As protein: CASSPPGTDEKLFF.

This clonotype has at least ten counts. This rearrangement joins TRBV5-4 to TRBJ2-7; D gene unclear. The V gene's germline CDR1 is SGHNT and CDR2 YYREEE (reference sequence). The V gene lost 1 base and the J gene lost 7 bases, with 12 bases spanning the gap. The CDR3 totals 13 residues. The CDR3 sequence is CASSLYRVGEQYF. The CDR3 DNA sequence: TGTGCCAGCAGCTTGTATCGGGTTGGAGAGCAGTACTTC.